Shown below are 11 T cell receptor beta chains from a single sample sequenced in a study of TIL therapy for anti-PD-1-resistant metastatic lung cancer. Time point in this sample: pre-treatment sample, taken before nivolumab and TIL therapy. The tumor samples were excised metastases, mostly pleural nodules or supraclavicular lymph nodes. The libraries were made with immunoSEQ v3. Clones were read by immunoSEQ multiplex PCR, and TCRdb kept only the in-frame ones, dropping some. The table shows under 100,000 clones, with less than 70% occurring only once. The sequences come from tumor tissue, collected at baseline. These receptors came from a person aged 25-85 years with non-small cell lung cancer.

Only one count was recorded for this clone. This chain uses TRBV7-8 with TRBJ2-7, with TRBD1 as a possible D gene (5 bases). Trimming removed 6 bases from V and 1 base from J, with 10 bases in between. Per the germline V gene, CDR1 is SGHVS and CDR2 is FQNEAQ. This CDR3 is 13 amino acids long. CDR3 region: CASRPDSSYEQYF. The CDR3, as DNA: TGTGCCAGCAGACCTGACAGTTCCTACGAGCAGTACTTC.

The V gene is TRBV7-6, the J gene TRBJ1-4; no definite D call. This CDR3 has 14 amino acids. CDR1 is SGHVS, CDR2 FNYEAQ, per germline. V was cut by 5 bases and J by 5 bases, with 12 bases left in between. CDR3 sequence reads: CASSHIDTNEKLFF. As DNA, the CDR3 is TGTGCCAGCAGCCATATCGACACGAATGAAAAACTGTTTTTT.

V gene TRBV5-1 combines with J gene TRBJ2-3, with 7 nucleotides matching TRBD2. CDR3 length: 13 residues. The germline gives CDR1 SGHRS, CDR2 YFSETQ. Trimming at V came to 3 bases and at J to 6 bases, leaving 4 bases not matched to a gene. The CDR3 DNA reads TGCGCCAGCAGCTATACTAGCGTGGATACGCAGTATTTT. Translating it yields CASSYTSVDTQYF.

The count of this clone is one. The genes are TRBV5-1 and TRBJ2-3; D is undetermined. Germline lookup yields CDR1 SGHRS and CDR2 YFSETQ. This CDR3 is built from 13 residues. Deletions cut 4 bases from V and 4 bases from J, with 10 bases between. This CDR3 is CASSPGEADTQYF. CDR3 coding DNA: TGCGCCAGCAGCCCCGGCGAGGCAGATACGCAGTATTTT.

This sequence joins TRBV7-3 and TRBJ2-1; possibly TRBD2 for D (7 bases). Germline V CDR1 and CDR2: SGHTA, FQGTGA. The germline V and J ends were trimmed by 4 bases and 0 bases, with 19 bases remaining between them. The CDR3 runs 18 residues. CDR3 nucleotide sequence: TGTGCCAGCAGCTCCTCTAGGGGAGGGGGATCCTCCTACAATGAGCAGTTCTTC. It yields the protein CASSSSRGGGSSYNEQFF. Filled out from reference TRBV7-3 and TRBJ2-1, the complete variable domain reads GAGVSQTPSNKVTEKGKYVELRCDPISGHTALYWYRQSLGQGPEFLIYFQGTGAADDSGLPNDRFFAVRPEGSVSTLKIQRTERGDSAVYLCASSSSRGGGSSYNEQFFGPGTRLTVL.

This clone was seen a few times. The genes are TRBV11-2 and TRBJ2-7, with 7 bases fitting TRBD2. The CDR3 extends over 15 amino acids. The germline V gene encodes CDR1 SGHAT and CDR2 FQNNGV. V lost 0 bases and J lost 3; bases outside the gene matches: 5. DNA of the CDR3: TGTGCCAGCAGCTTAGAAAGCGGGACTTACTACGAGCAGTACTTC. Translating gives CASSLESGTYYEQYF.

The rearrangement uses TRBV7-2 and TRBJ1-2, with D perhaps matching TRBD1 (5 bases). From germline, CDR1 is SGHTA and CDR2 FQGNSA. This CDR3 region has 14 residues. V lost 1 base and J 7 bases, leaving 13 bases between the germline ends. For the CDR3, the DNA is TGTGCCAGCAGCTTAGGTTCAGGGCTGTCTGGCTACACCTTC. This sequence encodes CASSLGSGLSGYTF.

This clone occurred a few times. The J gene is TRBJ2-1, the V gene TRBV4-2, with TRBD2 matching 8 bases. Trimming took 6 bases from V and 4 from J; bases not matched to a gene: 5. Germline CDR1 and CDR2: LGHNA and YNFKEQ. The CDR3 has 14 residues. The DNA of the CDR3 is TGTGCCAGCAGTCCTGGACTAGCTTACAATGAGCAGTTCTTC. As protein: CASSPGLAYNEQFF.

The rearrangement uses TRBV11-2 and TRBJ1-1; possibly TRBD1 for D (6 bases). V lost 4 bases to trimming and J lost 7 bases, with 13 bases between them. The CDR3 has 13 amino acids. CDR1 is SGHAT, CDR2 FQNNGV, per germline. CDR3 nucleotides: TGTGCCAGCAGCTCAAACAGGGAAGGTGAAGCTTTCTTT. Amino acid sequence: CASSSNREGEAFF.

The chain recombines TRBV11-2 with TRBJ2-2; D is undetermined. Germline assignment: CDR1 SGHAT and CDR2 FQNNGV. Between the trimmed V and J ends, which lost 7 bases and 3 bases, there was a span of 9 bases. This CDR3 is built from 13 residues. The CDR3 sequence: CASNPVDTGELFF. The CDR3 region has the DNA TGTGCCAGCAACCCGGTAGACACCGGGGAGCTGTTTTTT. Together with reference TRBV11-2 and TRBJ2-2, the CDR3 gives the full variable domain: EAGVAQSPRYKIIEKRQSVAFWCNPISGHATLYWYQQILGQGPKLLIQFQNNGVVDDSQLPKDRFSAERLKGVDSTLKIQPAKLEDSAVYLCASNPVDTGELFFGEGSRLTVL.

A few counts support this clone. This rearrangement joins TRBV7-2 to TRBJ1-6; 9 bases are shared with TRBD1. Germline CDR1 reads SGHTA; CDR2 reads FQGNSA. V shed 5 bases, J shed 7 bases, and the junction held 6 bases outside the gene matches. The CDR3 is made up of 15 amino acids. In nucleotides, the CDR3 is TGTGCCAGCAGCCCACCTGGGACAGGGAATTCACCCCTCCACTTT. Translating gives CASSPPGTGNSPLHF.